A single sample is the source of the 31 T cell receptor beta chains below, sequenced in a study of long-term antiretroviral therapy in people with HIV. Survey-level immunoSEQ v3.0 assays were run. TCRdb's copy holds only in-frame clones and misses some; the assay was immunoSEQ multiplex PCR. This sample carries some 40,000 clones, under 85% of them seen once, and the ten largest clones take 6.2%. Sequenced here: unsorted PBMCs, sampled 1 year after starting antiretroviral therapy. The receptors shown here come from a man aged 18 to 35 with HIV.

This clone was observed once. CDR3 in amino acids: CASSVGGEPNYEQYF. In nucleotides, the CDR3 is TGTGCCAGCAGCGTAGGAGGGGAACCGAACTACGAGCAGTACTTC. The chain combines TRBV9 with TRBJ2-7, with D perhaps given as TRBD1 or TRBD2 (5 bases each). V was trimmed by 0 bases and J by 3 bases, leaving 13 bases between them. Per germline, CDR1 SGDLS and CDR2 YYNGEE. This CDR3 is 15 amino acids long.

The V call is TRBV27, the J call TRBJ1-2, with 8 nucleotides matching TRBD1. The V and J ends lost 5 bases and 2 bases, in that order; junction bases with no gene match: 7. CDR3 length equals 15 residues. Germline loops: CDR1 MNHEY, CDR2 SMNVEV (reference sequence). The CDR3 region is CASSLIRDRNYGYTF. The CDR3 nucleotides read TGTGCCAGCAGTCTAATCCGGGACAGGAACTATGGCTACACCTTC.

The J gene is TRBJ1-5, the V gene TRBV6-1; unclear D gene. This CDR3 has 15 amino acids. Trimming took off 4 bases at V and 2 bases at J, with 12 bases between the two ends. Germline-derived CDR1 and CDR2 are MNHNS and SASEGT. The CDR3: CASSGEGIGNQPQHF. The CDR3, as DNA: TGTGCCAGCAGTGGGGAGGGAATAGGCAATCAGCCCCAGCATTTT.

The CDR3 sequence is CASSLWGGDSYNEQFF. In DNA, the CDR3 is TGTGCCAGCTCCCTGTGGGGGGGGGACTCCTACAATGAGCAGTTCTTC. This rearrangement joins TRBV18 to TRBJ2-1; TRBD2 matches 7 bases. The CDR3 loop spans 16 amino acids. V shed 6 bases, J shed 0 bases, and the junction held 8 bases outside the gene matches. Looked up from germline, CDR1 is KGHSH and CDR2 is LQKENI.

V gene TRBV5-1 combines with J gene TRBJ1-2; 9 bases map to TRBD1. The V and J ends lost 0 bases and 6 bases, in that order; junction bases with no gene match: 9. CDR3 size: 16 residues. Germline-derived CDR1 and CDR2 are SGHRS and YFSETQ. DNA of the CDR3: TGCGCCAGCAGCTTGGATACAGGGGGCGGGACCCATGGCTACACCTTC. Protein sequence: CASSLDTGGGTHGYTF.

The chain couples TRBV19 to TRBJ2-3; 10 bases line up with TRBD2. Trimming cost V 5 bases and J 5 bases; bases outside gene matches: 7. Germline CDR1 LNHDA, CDR2 SQIVND (reference sequence). The CDR3 runs 15 residues. The CDR3 DNA is TGTGCCAGTAGTGGAGCGGGAGGGCCAGGAGATACGCAGTATTTT. It encodes CASSGAGGPGDTQYF.

V usage is TRBV4-1 and J usage is TRBJ2-7; maybe TRBD1 (5 bases). V lost 7 bases, J lost 0 bases, and 16 bases lay in between. This CDR3 has 15 amino acids. Germline-derived CDR1 and CDR2 are MGHRA and YSYEKL. This CDR3 reads CASTPHIGDSYEQYF. CDR3 sequence (DNA): TGCGCCAGCACGCCCCATATAGGGGACTCCTACGAGCAGTACTTC.

This clone turned up a few times. V is TRBV4-1 and J is TRBJ2-7; TRBD2 agrees at 9 bases. CDR3 length equals 14 residues. The J segment lost 3 bases and the V segment lost 6 bases, leaving 6 bases of the junction unmatched. CDR1 and CDR2 from the germline V gene are MGHRA and YSYEKL. The chain's CDR3 is CASSRLAADYEQYF. In DNA form, the CDR3 reads TGCGCCAGCAGTCGACTAGCGGCTGACTACGAGCAGTACTTC.

This clone was picked up one time. The V gene is TRBV29-1, the J gene TRBJ1-2; TRBD1 might be the D (5 bases). CDR3 length: 14 residues. V was shortened by 1 base and J by 1 base, with 10 bases between the two germline ends. The germline V gene has CDR1 SQVTM and CDR2 ANQGSEA. The CDR3 DNA reads TGCAGCGTTGAAGTCGGGGGTAGTAACTATGGCTACACCTTC. It encodes CSVEVGGSNYGYTF.

The chain combines TRBV7-8 with TRBJ2-2; 15 bases fit TRBD2. CDR1 is SGHVS, CDR2 FQNEAQ, per germline. V trimming: 3 bases; J trimming: 0 bases; junction bases outside the gene matches: 5. The CDR3 contains 19 residues. In nucleotides, the CDR3 is TGTGCCAGCAGCTTGCCCGGACTAGCGGGAGGGCCGAACACCGGGGAGCTGTTTTTT. Protein: CASSLPGLAGGPNTGELFF.

V and J are TRBV9 and TRBJ1-4; tentative D call: TRBD1 (6 bases). This CDR3 comprises 15 residues. Trimming pared 2 bases from V and 3 bases from J, leaving 11 bases between. Germline lookup yields CDR1 SGDLS and CDR2 YYNGEE. CDR3 bases: TGTGCCAGCAGCGTCACCGGGACATCTAATGAAAAACTGTTTTTT. Translating it yields CASSVTGTSNEKLFF.

The CDR3 reads CASSAGAGYEQYF. The CDR3, as DNA: TGTGCCAGCTCGGCGGGGGCCGGGTACGAGCAGTACTTC. This chain links TRBV19 with TRBJ2-7, with D perhaps matching TRBD2 (7 bases). The CDR3 length is 13 residues. Trimming took off 9 bases at V and 4 bases at J, with 16 bases between the two ends. Germline values: CDR1 LNHDA, CDR2 SQIVND (reference sequence).

The chain uses TRBV27 and TRBJ2-7; unclear D gene. Per the germline V gene, CDR1 is MNHEY and CDR2 is SMNVEV (reference sequence). The CDR3 totals 13 residues. The ends were cut back, 5 bases at V and 2 bases at J, with 10 bases in the middle. DNA of the CDR3: TGTGCCAGCAGTATGTCCCACACCTACGAGCAGTACTTC. Residues: CASSMSHTYEQYF.

The chain links TRBV9 to TRBJ2-7; tentatively, D is TRBD1 or TRBD2 (5 bases each). The CDR3 is 13 amino acids. Germline lookup yields CDR1 SGDLS and CDR2 YYNGEE. Deletions cut 4 bases from V and 3 bases from J, with 11 bases between. The DNA for the CDR3 is TGTGCCAGCAGCCTCCTGGGGGACTACGAGCAGTACTTC. This translates into CASSLLGDYEQYF.

This sequence joins TRBV11-2 and TRBJ2-3; D may correspond to TRBD1 or TRBD2 (5 bases each). The CDR3 contains 17 residues. The germline CDR1 and CDR2 sequences are SGHAT and FQNNGV. Trimming stripped 5 bases from V and 0 bases from J, with 18 bases between. The DNA of the CDR3 is TGTGCCAGCAGCATGGGGGTGTCCCCGGCCAGCACAGATACGCAGTATTTT. Amino acids: CASSMGVSPASTDTQYF.

The chain has TRBV6-5 and TRBJ1-1; tentatively, D is TRBD1 (6 bases). Germline V CDR1 and CDR2: MNHEY, SVGAGI. CDR3 length equals 16 residues. Deletions cut 2 bases from V and 2 bases from J, with 15 bases between. CDR3 nucleotides: TGTGCCAGCAGTTACCCCCTAGGCGGGGGCAACACTGAAGCTTTCTTT. Its protein product is CASSYPLGGGNTEAFF.

The sample holds a few counts of this clone. The chain combines TRBV19 with TRBJ1-3, with TRBD1 matching over 12 bases. V shed 7 bases and J 5 bases; nucleotides not matched to a gene: 9. This CDR3 is 16 amino acids long. In germline, CDR1 is LNHDA, CDR2 SQIVND (reference sequence). The CDR3 region has the DNA TGTGCCAGTACCCCGGGACAGGGGGCTGTTAGAAACACCATATATTTT. Its translation: CASTPGQGAVRNTIYF.

The rearrangement joins TRBV28 to TRBJ2-2; D is unclear. This CDR3 is 15 amino acids long. Trimming cost V 2 bases and J 6 bases, with 13 bases left between them. Germline V lookup: CDR1 MDHEN, CDR2 SYDVKM. The CDR3 loop is CASSLALLRAGELFF. For the CDR3, the DNA is TGTGCCAGCAGTTTAGCCCTATTGCGAGCCGGGGAGCTGTTTTTT. The variable domain in full, with the rest retrieved from reference TRBV28 and TRBJ2-2, is DVKVTQSSRYLVKRTGEKVFLECVQDMDHENMFWYRQDPGLGLRLIYFSYDVKMKEKGDIPEGYSVSREKKERFSLILESASTNQTSMYLCASSLALLRAGELFFGEGSRLTVL.

V usage is TRBV7-9 and J usage is TRBJ1-1; D is uncertain. Trimming stripped 4 bases from V and 3 bases from J, with 21 bases between. CDR1 is SEHNR, CDR2 FQNEAQ, per germline (reference sequence). This CDR3 has 17 amino acids. CDR3 coding DNA: TGTGCCAGCAGCTCGATAGAGGCGTTTAGGGTGGACACTGAAGCTTTCTTT. Translated, it gives CASSSIEAFRVDTEAFF.

V is TRBV7-8 and J is TRBJ2-1; D perhaps matches TRBD1 (5 bases). The CDR3 spans 15 residues. V lost 0 bases and J lost 1, with 7 bases in between. In germline, CDR1 is SGHVS, CDR2 FQNEAQ. CDR3 loop: CASSLAGQSYNEQFF. CDR3 sequence (DNA): TGTGCCAGCAGCTTAGCTGGACAATCCTACAATGAGCAGTTCTTC.

This clone was seen a handful of times. This CDR3 reads CSAKGYGYTF. CDR3 sequence (DNA): TGCAGTGCTAAGGGCTATGGCTACACCTTC. J is TRBJ1-2 and V is TRBV20-1, with D uncertain. With 4 bases removed from V and 4 bases from J, the gap between germline ends came to 4 bases. Germline CDR1 DFQATT, CDR2 SNEGSKA (reference sequence). The CDR3 extends over 10 amino acids.

CDR3 sequence reads: CASSLGLTNSYEQYF. CDR3 bases: TGCGCCAGCAGCCTAGGACTCACGAATTCCTACGAGCAGTACTTC. The V gene is TRBV4-1, the J gene TRBJ2-7; possible D gene TRBD2, 5 bases. In germline, CDR1 is MGHRA, CDR2 YSYEKL. This CDR3 has 15 amino acids. Trimming stripped 4 bases from V and 1 base from J, with 14 bases between.

This sequence joins TRBV7-6 and TRBJ1-3; D gene uncertain. CDR1 is SGHVS and CDR2 is FNYEAQ in the germline V gene. Trimming took off 1 base at V and 3 bases at J, with 13 bases between the two ends. CDR3 length: 16 amino acids. The CDR3 nucleotides are TGTGCCAGCAGCTTAGGCGTGGCACTCCTTGGAAACACCATATATTTT. Its translation is CASSLGVALLGNTIYF.

This chain links TRBV2 with TRBJ1-2, with D possibly being TRBD1 (6 bases). The CDR3 loop spans 14 amino acids. The germline V gene encodes CDR1 SNHLY and CDR2 FYNNEI. Trimming removed 1 base from V and 3 bases from J, with 9 bases in between. The CDR3 nucleotides read TGTGCCAGCAGTGAAGGGGGACACTACTATGGCTACACCTTC. This encodes CASSEGGHYYGYTF.

This clone was counted a few times. The chain uses TRBV7-7 and TRBJ2-7; TRBD1 is a possible D gene (5 bases). V was cut by 1 base and J by 5 bases, with 9 bases left in between. CDR3 length: 13 amino acids. Germline CDR1 reads SSHAT; CDR2 reads FNYEAQ (reference sequence). CDR3 nucleotides: TGTGCCAGCAGCTTAGAGGGGAATGACGAGCAGTACTTC. It encodes CASSLEGNDEQYF.

The chain recombines TRBV6-1 with TRBJ2-1; D is undetermined. The CDR3 contains 17 residues. CDR1 is MNHNS, CDR2 SASEGT, per germline. Deletions cut 3 bases from V and 0 bases from J, with 15 bases between. This CDR3 is CASSDPRRSSSYNEQFF. CDR3 bases: TGTGCCAGCAGTGACCCCAGACGGTCGAGCTCCTACAATGAGCAGTTCTTC.

The CDR3 sequence: CASSEMGNSYEQYF. CDR3 nucleotides: TGTGCCAGCAGTGAAATGGGAAACTCCTACGAGCAGTACTTC. The rearrangement links TRBV6-1 to TRBJ2-7; D is unclear. Germline CDR1 and CDR2: MNHNS and SASEGT. V gave up 2 bases and J gave up 0 bases, with 8 bases separating them. This CDR3 has 14 amino acids.

On this clone itself: The same CDR3 arises from other DNA sequences in this sample as well. The chain employs TRBV27 and TRBJ1-1; tentatively, D is TRBD1 (6 bases). Germline V lookup: CDR1 MNHEY, CDR2 SMNVEV (reference sequence). Trimming cost V 3 bases and J 4 bases, with 9 bases left between them. The CDR3 length is 13 residues. CDR3 amino acids: CASSLGGGTEAFF. The CDR3 DNA reads TGTGCCAGCAGTTTGGGAGGGGGCACTGAAGCTTTCTTT.

This rearrangement joins TRBV27 to TRBJ2-7, with 10 bases aligning to TRBD1. With V trimmed by 4 bases and J by 5 bases, 8 bases remained unmatched. The CDR3 length is 15 residues. The germline V gene has CDR1 MNHEY and CDR2 SMNVEV (reference sequence). The DNA of the CDR3 is TGTGCCAGCAGTTGGGTGGGACAGGGGAGCCACGAGCAGTACTTC. Its protein product is CASSWVGQGSHEQYF.

The V gene is TRBV7-2, the J gene TRBJ2-1, with D possibly TRBD2 on 7 matching bases. Deletions cut 0 bases from V and 15 bases from J, with 18 bases between. The CDR3 covers 14 residues. From germline, CDR1 is SGHTA and CDR2 FQGNSA. The CDR3 coding sequence is TGTGCCAGCAGCTTAGCACTTTCGGGGGGCCGGGGGTTCTTC. Its protein product is CASSLALSGGRGFF.

This clone was observed a few times. The chain has TRBV19 and TRBJ1-5; perhaps TRBD1 as D (6 bases). The germline CDR1 and CDR2 sequences are LNHDA and SQIVND (reference sequence). Deletions cut 7 bases from V and 4 bases from J, with 11 bases between. The CDR3 runs 13 residues. DNA of the CDR3: TGTGCCAGTACCTTAGGGGGTAATCAGCCCCAGCATTTT. Residues: CASTLGGNQPQHF.